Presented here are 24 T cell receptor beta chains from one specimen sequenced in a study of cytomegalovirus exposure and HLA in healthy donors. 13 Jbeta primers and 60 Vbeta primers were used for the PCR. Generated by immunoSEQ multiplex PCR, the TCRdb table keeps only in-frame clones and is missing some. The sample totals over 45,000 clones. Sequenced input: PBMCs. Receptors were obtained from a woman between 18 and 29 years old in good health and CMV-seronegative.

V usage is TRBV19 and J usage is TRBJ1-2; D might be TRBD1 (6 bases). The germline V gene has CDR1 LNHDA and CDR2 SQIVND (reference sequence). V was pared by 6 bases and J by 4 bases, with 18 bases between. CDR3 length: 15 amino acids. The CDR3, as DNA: TGTGCCAGTAGCCCCAGTGGCAGGGGTGTCTATGGCTACACCTTC. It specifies CASSPSGRGVYGYTF.

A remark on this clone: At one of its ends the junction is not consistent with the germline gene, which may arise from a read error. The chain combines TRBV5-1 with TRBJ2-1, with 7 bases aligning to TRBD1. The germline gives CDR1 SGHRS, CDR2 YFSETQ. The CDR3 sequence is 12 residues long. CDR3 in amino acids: CASSLSEGQRVF. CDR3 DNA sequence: TGCGCCAGCAGCTTGTCTGAGGGACAGAGGGTCTTC.

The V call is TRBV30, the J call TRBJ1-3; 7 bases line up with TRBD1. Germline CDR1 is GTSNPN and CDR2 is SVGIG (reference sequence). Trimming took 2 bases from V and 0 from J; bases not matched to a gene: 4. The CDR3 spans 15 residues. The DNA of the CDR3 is TGTGCCTGGAGTAAGGGGGCCTCCTCTGGAAACACCATATATTTT. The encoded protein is CAWSKGASSGNTIYF.

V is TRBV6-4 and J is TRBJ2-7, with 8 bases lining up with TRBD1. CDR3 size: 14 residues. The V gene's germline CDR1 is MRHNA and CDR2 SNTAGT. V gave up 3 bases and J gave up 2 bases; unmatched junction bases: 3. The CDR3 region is CASSEETGAYEQYF. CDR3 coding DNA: TGTGCCAGCAGTGAGGAGACAGGGGCCTACGAGCAGTACTTC.

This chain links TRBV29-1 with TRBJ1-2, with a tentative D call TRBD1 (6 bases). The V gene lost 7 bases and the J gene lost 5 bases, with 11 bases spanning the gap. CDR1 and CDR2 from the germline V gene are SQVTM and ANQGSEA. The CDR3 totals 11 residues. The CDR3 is CSGGHDYGYTF. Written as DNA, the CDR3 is TGCAGCGGGGGACACGATTATGGCTACACCTTC.

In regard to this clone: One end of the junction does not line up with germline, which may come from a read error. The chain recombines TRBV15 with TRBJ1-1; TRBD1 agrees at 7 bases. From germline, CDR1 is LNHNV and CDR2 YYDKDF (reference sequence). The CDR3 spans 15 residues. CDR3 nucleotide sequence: TGTGCCACCAGCAGGAAGACAGGGTTAAACACTGAAGATTTCTTT. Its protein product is CATSRKTGLNTEDFF.

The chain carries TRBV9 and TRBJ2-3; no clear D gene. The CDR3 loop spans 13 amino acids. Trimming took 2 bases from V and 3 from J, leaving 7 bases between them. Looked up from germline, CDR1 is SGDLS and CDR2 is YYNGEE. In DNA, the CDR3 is TGTGCCAGCAGCGTTTCCGGGACAGATACGCAGTATTTT. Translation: CASSVSGTDTQYF.

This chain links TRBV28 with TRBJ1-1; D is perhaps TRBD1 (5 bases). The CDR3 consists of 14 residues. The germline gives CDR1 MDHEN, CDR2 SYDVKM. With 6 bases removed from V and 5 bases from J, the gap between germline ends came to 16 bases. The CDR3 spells CASRESGFVTEAFF. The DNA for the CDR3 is TGTGCCAGCAGGGAGTCAGGGTTCGTAACTGAAGCTTTCTTT. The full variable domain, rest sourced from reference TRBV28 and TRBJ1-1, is DVKVTQSSRYLVKRTGEKVFLECVQDMDHENMFWYRQDPGLGLRLIYFSYDVKMKEKGDIPEGYSVSREKKERFSLILESASTNQTSMYLCASRESGFVTEAFFGQGTRLTVV.

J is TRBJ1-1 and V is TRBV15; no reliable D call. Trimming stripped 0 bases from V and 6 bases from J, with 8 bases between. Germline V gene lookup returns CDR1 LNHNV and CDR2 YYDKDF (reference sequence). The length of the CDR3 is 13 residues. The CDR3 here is CATSRDGGAEAFF. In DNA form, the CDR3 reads TGTGCCACCAGCAGAGATGGCGGGGCTGAAGCTTTCTTT.

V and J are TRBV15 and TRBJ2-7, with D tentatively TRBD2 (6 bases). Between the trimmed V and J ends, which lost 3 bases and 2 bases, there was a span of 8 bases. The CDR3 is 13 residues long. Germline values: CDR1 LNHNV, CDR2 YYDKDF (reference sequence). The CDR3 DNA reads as TGTGCCACCAGCAGGGGGGAGGCCTACGAGCAGTACTTC. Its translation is CATSRGEAYEQYF.

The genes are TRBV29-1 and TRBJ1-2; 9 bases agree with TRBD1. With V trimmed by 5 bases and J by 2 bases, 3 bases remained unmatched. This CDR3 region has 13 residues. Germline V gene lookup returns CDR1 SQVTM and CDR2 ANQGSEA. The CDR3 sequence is CSVTGGWNYGYTF. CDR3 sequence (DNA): TGCAGCGTTACAGGGGGCTGGAACTATGGCTACACCTTC.

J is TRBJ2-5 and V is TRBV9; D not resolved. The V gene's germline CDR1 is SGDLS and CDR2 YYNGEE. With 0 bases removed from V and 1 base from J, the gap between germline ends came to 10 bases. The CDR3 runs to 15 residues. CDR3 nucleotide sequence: TGTGCCAGCAGCGTAGATCTAATGGTCCAAGAGACCCAGTACTTC. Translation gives CASSVDLMVQETQYF.

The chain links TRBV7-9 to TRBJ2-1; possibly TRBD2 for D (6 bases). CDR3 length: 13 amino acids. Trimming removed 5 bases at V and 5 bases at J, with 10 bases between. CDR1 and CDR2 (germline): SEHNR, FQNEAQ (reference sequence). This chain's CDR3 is CASSRGYDNEQFF. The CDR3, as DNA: TGTGCCAGCAGCCGGGGGTACGACAATGAGCAGTTCTTC.

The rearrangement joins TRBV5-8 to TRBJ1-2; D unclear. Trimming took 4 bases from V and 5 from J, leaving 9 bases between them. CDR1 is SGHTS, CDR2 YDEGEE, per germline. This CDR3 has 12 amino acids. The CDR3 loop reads CASSRREYGYTF. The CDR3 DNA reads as TGTGCCAGCAGCCGGAGAGAATATGGCTACACCTTC.

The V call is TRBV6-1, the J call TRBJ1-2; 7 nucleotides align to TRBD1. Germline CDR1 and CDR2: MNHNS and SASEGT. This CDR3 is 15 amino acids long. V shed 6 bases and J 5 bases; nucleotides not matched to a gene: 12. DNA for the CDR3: TGTGCCAGCAGGAGGGCAGGGGCAGGGGGATATGGCTACACCTTC. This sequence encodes CASRRAGAGGYGYTF.

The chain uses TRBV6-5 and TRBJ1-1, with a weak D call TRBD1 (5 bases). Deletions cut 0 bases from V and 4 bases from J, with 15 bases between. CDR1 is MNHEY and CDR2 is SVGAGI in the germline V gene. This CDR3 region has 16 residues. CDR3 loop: CASSYSAQEGSTEAFF. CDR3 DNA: TGTGCCAGCAGTTACTCGGCGCAGGAGGGGAGCACTGAAGCTTTCTTT.

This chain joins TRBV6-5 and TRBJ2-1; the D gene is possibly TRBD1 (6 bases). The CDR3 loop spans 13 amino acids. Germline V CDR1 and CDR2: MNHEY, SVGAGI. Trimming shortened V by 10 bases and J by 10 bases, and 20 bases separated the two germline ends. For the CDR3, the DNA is TGTGCCACGTCGGCAGGGGCTAGCACGGAGCAGTTCTTC. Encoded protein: CATSAGASTEQFF.

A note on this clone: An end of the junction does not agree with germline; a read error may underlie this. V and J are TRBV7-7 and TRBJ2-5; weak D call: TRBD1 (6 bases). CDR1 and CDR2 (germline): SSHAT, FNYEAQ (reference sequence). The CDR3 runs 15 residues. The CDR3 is CASSLDTGLRETQYF. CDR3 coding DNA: TGTGCTAGCAGCTTAGACACAGGGTTGCGGGAGACCCAGTACTTC.

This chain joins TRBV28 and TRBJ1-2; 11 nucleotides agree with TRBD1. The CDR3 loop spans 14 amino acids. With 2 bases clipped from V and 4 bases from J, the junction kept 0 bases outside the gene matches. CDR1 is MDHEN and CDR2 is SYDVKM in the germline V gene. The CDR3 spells CASSLGTGGYGYTF. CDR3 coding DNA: TGTGCCAGCAGTTTAGGGACAGGGGGCTATGGCTACACCTTC.

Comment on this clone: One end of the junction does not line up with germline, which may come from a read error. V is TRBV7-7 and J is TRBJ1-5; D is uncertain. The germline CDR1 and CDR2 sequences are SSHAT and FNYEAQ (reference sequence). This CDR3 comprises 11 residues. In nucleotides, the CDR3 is TGTGCTAGCAGCTCTCATCAGCCCCAGCATTTT. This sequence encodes CASSSHQPQHF.

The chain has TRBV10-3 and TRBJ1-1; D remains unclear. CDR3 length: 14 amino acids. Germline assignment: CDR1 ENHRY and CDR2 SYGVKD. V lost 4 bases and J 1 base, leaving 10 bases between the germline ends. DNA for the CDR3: TGTGCCATCAGTGGACATACGGAGAACACTGAAGCTTTCTTT. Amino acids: CAISGHTENTEAFF.

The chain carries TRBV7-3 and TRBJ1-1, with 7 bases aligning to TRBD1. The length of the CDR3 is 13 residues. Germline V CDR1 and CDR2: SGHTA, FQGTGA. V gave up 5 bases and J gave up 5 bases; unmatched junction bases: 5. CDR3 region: CASSQGQTTEAFF. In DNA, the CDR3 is TGTGCCAGCAGCCAGGGACAGACAACTGAAGCTTTCTTT. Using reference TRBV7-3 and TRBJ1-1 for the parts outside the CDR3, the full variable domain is GAGVSQTPSNKVTEKGKYVELRCDPISGHTALYWYRQSLGQGPEFLIYFQGTGAADDSGLPNDRFFAVRPEGSVSTLKIQRTERGDSAVYLCASSQGQTTEAFFGQGTRLTVV.

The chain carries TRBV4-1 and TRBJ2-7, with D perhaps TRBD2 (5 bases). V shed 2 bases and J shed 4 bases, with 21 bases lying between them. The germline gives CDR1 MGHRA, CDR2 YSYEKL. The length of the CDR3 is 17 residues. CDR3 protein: CASSQIGGYGRGYEQYF. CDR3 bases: TGCGCCAGCAGCCAAATCGGAGGATACGGACGCGGGTACGAGCAGTACTTC.

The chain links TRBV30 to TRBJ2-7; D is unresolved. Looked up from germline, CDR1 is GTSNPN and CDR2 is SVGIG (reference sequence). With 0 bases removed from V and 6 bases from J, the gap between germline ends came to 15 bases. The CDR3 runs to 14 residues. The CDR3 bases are TGTGCCTGGAGTGTACGAGTCCCTATCCGCGAGCAGTACTTC. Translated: CAWSVRVPIREQYF.